The present T cell receptor (beta chain) was sequenced within a study of control samples from healthy donors and cancer patients. The V and J ends lost 4 bases and 4 bases respectively, with 11 bases between them. The CDR3 runs 13 residues. Germline assignment: CDR1 SGHKS and CDR2 YYEKEE (reference sequence). Clones were sequenced by immunoSEQ multiplex PCR, and TCRdb holds only the in-frame ones, with some missing. Among roughly 88,000 clones listed, roughly nine tenths were seen once. This TCR was recovered from a woman in her twenties or thirties in good health. The chain uses TRBV5-5 and TRBJ1-2; D uncertain. Sequenced material: blood. CDR3 coding DNA: TGTGCCAGCAGCCACTCCGGAGGCTATGGCTACACCTTC. Protein: CASSHSGGYGYTF.